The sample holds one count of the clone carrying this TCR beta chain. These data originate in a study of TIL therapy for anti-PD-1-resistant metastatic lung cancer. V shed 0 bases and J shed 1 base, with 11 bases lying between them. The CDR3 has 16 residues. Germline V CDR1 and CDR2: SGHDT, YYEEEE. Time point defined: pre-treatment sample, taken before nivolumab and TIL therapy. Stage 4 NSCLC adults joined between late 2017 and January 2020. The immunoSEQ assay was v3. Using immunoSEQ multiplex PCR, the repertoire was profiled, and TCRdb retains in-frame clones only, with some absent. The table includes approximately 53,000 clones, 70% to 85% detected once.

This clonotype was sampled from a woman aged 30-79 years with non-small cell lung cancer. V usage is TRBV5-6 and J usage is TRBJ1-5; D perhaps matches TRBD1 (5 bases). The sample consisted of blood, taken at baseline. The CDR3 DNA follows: TGTGCCAGCAGCTTGGGTGGGGGGACGAGCAATCAGCCCCAGCATTTT. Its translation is CASSLGGGTSNQPQHF.